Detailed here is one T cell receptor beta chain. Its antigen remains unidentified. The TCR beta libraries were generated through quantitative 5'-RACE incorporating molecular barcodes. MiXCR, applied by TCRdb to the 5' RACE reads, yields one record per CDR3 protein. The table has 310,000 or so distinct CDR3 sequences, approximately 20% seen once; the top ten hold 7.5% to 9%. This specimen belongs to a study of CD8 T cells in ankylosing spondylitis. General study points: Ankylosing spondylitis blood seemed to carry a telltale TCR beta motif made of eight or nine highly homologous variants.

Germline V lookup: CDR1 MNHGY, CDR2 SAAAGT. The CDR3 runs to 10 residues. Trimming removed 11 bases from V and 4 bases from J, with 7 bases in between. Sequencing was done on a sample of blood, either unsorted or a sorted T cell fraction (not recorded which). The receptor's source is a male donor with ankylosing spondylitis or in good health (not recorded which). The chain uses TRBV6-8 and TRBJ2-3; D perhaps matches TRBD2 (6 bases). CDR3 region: CARRADTQYF. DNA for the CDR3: TGTGCCCGGAGGGCAGATACGCAGTATTTT.